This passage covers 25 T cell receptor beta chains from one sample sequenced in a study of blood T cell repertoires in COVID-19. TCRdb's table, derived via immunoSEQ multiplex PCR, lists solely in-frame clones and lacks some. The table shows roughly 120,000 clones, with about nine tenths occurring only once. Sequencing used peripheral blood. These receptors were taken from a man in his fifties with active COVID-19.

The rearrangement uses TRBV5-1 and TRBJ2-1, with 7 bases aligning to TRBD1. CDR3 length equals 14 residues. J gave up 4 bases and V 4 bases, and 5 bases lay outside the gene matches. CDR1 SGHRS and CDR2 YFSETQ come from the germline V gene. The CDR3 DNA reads TGCGCCAGCAGCCCGACAGGGCCTTACAATGAGCAGTTCTTC. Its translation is CASSPTGPYNEQFF. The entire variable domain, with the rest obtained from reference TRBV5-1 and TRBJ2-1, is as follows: KAGVTQTPRYLIKTRGQQVTLSCSPISGHRSVSWYQQTPGQGLQFLFEYFSETQRNKGNFPGRFSGRQFSNSRSEMNVSTLELGDSALYLCASSPTGPYNEQFFGPGTRLTVL.

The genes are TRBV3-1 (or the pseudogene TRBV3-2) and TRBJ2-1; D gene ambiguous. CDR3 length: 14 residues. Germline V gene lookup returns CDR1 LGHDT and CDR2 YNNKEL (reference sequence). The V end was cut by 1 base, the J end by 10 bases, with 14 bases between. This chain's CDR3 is CASSQVSARGEQFF. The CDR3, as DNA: TGTGCCAGCAGCCAAGTCAGCGCCCGTGGGGAGCAGTTCTTC.

CDR3 coding DNA: TGTGCCAGCAGCTTGGGGGGGACCCAGTACTTC. This encodes CASSLGGTQYF. The rearrangement links TRBV13 to TRBJ2-5, with a tentative D call TRBD2 (6 bases). The CDR3 sequence is 11 residues long. Between the trimmed V and J ends, which lost 3 bases and 7 bases, there was a span of 6 bases. Per the germline V gene, CDR1 is PRHDT and CDR2 is FYEKMQ (reference sequence).

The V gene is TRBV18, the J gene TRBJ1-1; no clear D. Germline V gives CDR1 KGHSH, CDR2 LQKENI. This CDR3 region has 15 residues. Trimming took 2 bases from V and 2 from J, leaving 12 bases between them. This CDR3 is CASSPDLGANTEAFF. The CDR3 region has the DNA TGTGCCAGCTCACCAGACCTGGGAGCAAACACTGAAGCTTTCTTT.

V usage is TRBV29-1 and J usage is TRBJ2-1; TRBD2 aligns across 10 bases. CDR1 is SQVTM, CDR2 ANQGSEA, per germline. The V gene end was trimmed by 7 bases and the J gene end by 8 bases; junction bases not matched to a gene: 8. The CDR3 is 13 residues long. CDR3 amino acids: CSASGTSGDEQFF. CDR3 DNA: TGCAGCGCGTCAGGTACTAGCGGGGATGAGCAGTTCTTC.

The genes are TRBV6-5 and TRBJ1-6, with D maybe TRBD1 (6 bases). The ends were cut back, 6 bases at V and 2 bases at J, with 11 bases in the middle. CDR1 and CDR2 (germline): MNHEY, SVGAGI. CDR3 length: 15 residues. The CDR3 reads CASRLQGPYNSPLHF. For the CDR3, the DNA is TGTGCCAGCAGATTACAGGGTCCCTATAATTCACCCCTCCACTTT.

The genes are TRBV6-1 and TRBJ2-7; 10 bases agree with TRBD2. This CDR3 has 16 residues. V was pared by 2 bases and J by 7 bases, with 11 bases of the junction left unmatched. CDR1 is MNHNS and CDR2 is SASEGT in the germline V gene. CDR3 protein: CASSEPRTSGGGEQYV. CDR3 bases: TGTGCCAGCAGTGAACCCCGGACTAGCGGAGGGGGGGAGCAGTACGTC.

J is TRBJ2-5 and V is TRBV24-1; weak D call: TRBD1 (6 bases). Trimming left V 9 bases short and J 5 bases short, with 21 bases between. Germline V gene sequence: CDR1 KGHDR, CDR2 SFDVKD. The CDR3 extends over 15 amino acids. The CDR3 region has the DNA TGTGCCACCGCCCGGGTAACAGGGCATGAGGAGACCCAGTACTTC. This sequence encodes CATARVTGHEETQYF.

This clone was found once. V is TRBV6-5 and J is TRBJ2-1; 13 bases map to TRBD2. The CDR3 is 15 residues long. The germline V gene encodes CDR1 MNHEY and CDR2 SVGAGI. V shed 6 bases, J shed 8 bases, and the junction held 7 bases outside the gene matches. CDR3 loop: CASSHRTSGSDEQFF. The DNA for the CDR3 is TGTGCCAGCAGCCACCGGACTAGCGGGAGCGATGAGCAGTTCTTC.

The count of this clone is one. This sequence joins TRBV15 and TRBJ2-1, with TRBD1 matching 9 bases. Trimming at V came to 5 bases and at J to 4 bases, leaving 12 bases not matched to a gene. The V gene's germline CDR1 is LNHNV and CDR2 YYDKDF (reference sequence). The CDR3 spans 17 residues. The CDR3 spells CATSGRLTGGLYNEQFF. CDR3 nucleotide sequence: TGTGCCACCAGCGGGAGGCTGACAGGGGGGCTATACAATGAGCAGTTCTTC.

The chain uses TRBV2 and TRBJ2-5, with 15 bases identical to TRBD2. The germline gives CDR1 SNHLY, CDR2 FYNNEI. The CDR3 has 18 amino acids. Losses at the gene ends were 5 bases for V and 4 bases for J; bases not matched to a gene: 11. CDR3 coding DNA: TGTGCCAGCAGTAAAAGGACTAGCGGGGGGGCCGTGCGAGAGACCCAGTACTTC. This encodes CASSKRTSGGAVRETQYF.

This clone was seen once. CDR3 in amino acids: CASSFGQGNEKLFF. The CDR3 DNA is TGTGCCAGCAGCTTCGGACAGGGGAATGAAAAACTGTTTTTT. The V and J genes are TRBV5-6 and TRBJ1-4; 9 bases match TRBD1. CDR1 and CDR2 (germline): SGHDT, YYEEEE. This CDR3 is 14 amino acids long. With 2 bases clipped from V and 5 bases from J, the junction kept 1 base outside the gene matches.

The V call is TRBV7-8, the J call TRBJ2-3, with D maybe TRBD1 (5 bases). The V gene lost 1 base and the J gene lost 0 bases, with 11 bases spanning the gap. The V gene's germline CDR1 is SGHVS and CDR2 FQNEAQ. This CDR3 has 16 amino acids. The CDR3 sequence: CASSLEGHRSTDTQYF. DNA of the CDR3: TGTGCCAGCAGCTTAGAAGGACACCGGAGCACAGATACGCAGTATTTT.

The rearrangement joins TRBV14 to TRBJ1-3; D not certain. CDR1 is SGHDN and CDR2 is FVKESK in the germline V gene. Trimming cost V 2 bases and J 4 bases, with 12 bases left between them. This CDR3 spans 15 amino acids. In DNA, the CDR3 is TGTGCCAGCAGCCAAAACTTCGGAGAAGGAAACACCATATATTTT. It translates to CASSQNFGEGNTIYF.

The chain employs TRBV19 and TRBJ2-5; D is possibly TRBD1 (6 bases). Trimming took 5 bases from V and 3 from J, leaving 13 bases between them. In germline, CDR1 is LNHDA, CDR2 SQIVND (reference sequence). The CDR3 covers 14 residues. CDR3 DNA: TGTGCCAGTAGTGGTACAGGGACGGAAGAGACCCAGTACTTC. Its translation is CASSGTGTEETQYF.

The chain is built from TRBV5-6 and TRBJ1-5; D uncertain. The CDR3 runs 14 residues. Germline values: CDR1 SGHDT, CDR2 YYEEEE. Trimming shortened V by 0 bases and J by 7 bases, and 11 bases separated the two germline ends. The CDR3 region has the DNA TGTGCCAGCAGCTTGGATAGGGAGGAACAGCCCCAGCATTTT. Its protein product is CASSLDREEQPQHF.

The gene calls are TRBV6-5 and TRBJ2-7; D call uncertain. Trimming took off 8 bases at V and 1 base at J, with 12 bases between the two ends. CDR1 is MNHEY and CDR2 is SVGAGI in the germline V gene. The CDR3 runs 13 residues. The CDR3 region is CASCTKPSYEQYF. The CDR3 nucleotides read TGTGCCAGCTGCACTAAGCCTTCCTACGAGCAGTACTTC.

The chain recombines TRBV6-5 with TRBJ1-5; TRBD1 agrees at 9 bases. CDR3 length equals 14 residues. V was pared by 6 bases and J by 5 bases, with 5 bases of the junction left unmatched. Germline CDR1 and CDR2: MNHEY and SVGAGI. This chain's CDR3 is CASRPGTGHQPQHF. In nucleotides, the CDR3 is TGTGCCAGCAGACCCGGGACAGGGCATCAGCCCCAGCATTTT.

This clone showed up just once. The CDR3 bases are TGTGCCAGCAGTCCCCGAGGAACGGGGGGGCCGGCCGGGGAGCTGTTTTTT. The encoded protein is CASSPRGTGGPAGELFF. The chain is built from TRBV2 and TRBJ2-2, with 8 positions matching TRBD2. In germline, CDR1 is SNHLY, CDR2 FYNNEI. The CDR3 is 17 amino acids. V dropped 5 bases and J dropped 6; count of bases not matched to a gene: 14.

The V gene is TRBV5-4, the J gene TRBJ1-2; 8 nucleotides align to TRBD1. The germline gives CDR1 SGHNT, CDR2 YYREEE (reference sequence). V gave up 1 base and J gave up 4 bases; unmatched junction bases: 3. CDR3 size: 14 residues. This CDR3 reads CASSLRQGRYGYTF. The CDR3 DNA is TGTGCCAGCAGCTTGCGACAGGGGCGCTATGGCTACACCTTC.

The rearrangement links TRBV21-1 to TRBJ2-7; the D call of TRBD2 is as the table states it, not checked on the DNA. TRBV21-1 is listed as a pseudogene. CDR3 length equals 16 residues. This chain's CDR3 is CASSKGGREQGYEQYV. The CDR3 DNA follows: TGTGCCAGCAGCAAGGGCGGGCGGGAGCAGGGCTACGAGCAGTACGTC.

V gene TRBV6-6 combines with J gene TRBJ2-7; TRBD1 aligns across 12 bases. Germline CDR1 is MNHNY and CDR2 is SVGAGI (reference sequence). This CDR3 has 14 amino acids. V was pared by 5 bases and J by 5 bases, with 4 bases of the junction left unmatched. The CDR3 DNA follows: TGTGCCAGCAGTAGGGGACAGGGGGCCGACGAGCAGTACTTC. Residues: CASSRGQGADEQYF.

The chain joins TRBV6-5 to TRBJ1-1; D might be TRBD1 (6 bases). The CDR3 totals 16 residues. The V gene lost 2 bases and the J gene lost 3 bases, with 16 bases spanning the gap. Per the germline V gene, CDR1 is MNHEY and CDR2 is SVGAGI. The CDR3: CASSYVVQGRDTEAFF. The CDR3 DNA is TGTGCCAGCAGTTACGTTGTCCAGGGGCGAGACACTGAAGCTTTCTTT.

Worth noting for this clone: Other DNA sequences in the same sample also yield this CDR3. CDR3 nucleotides: TGTGCCAGCAGCTTGGCCGGTGGTAACACTGAAGCTTTCTTT. Protein sequence: CASSLAGGNTEAFF. V and J are TRBV5-5 and TRBJ1-1; unclear D gene. The V gene lost 0 bases and the J gene lost 2 bases, with 8 bases spanning the gap. The germline gives CDR1 SGHKS, CDR2 YYEKEE (reference sequence). The CDR3 extends over 14 amino acids.

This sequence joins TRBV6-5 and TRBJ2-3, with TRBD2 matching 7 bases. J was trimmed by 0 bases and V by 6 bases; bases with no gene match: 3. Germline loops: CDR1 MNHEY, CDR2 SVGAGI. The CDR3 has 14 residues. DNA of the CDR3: TGTGCCAGCAGCGGGCGGGAGAGCACAGATACGCAGTATTTT. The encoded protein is CASSGRESTDTQYF.